Given below is one T cell receptor beta chain in context. Trimming cost V 5 bases and J 1 base, with 11 bases left between them. The V gene's germline CDR1 is LGHNT and CDR2 FRNRAP. This CDR3 comprises 14 residues. The method was immunoSEQ multiplex PCR; TCRdb's version includes in-frame clones alone and lacks a portion of them. The data show tens of thousands of clones, 65% to 90% seen once. This specimen comes from a study of OX40 agonist ivuxolimab in advanced cancers. Study-wide background: It was ivuxolimab, an agonistic anti-OX40 (CD134) antibody, that patients were treated with. Patient treatment consisted of intravenous ivuxolimab administration every 2 weeks at 0.01 to 10 mg/kg.

The input for sequencing was CD4+ or CD8+ T cells sorted from blood, taken in a trial of the OX40 agonist ivuxolimab. The receptor was isolated from an adult with an advanced solid tumor such as melanoma, head and neck, liver or kidney cancer. The chain has TRBV12-5 and TRBJ1-1; D not resolved. The DNA for the CDR3 is TGTGCTAGTGGTGCACCAGGTGCGAACACTGAAGCTTTCTTT. It is translated as CASGAPGANTEAFF.